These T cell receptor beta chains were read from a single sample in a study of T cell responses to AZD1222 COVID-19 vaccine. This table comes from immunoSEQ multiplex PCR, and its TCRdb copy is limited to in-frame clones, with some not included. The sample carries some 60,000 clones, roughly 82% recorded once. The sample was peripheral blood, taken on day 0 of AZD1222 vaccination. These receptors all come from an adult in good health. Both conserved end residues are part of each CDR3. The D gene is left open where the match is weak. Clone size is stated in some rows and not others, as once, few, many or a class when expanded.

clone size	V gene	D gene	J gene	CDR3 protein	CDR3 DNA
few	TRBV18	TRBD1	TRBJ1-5	CASSPGTVHNQPQHF	TGTGCCAGCTCACCCGGGACAGTCCATAATCAGCCCCAGCATTTT
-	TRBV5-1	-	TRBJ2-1	CASSFALSSYNEQFF	TGCGCCAGCAGCTTTGCCCTCAGCTCCTACAATGAGCAGTTCTTC
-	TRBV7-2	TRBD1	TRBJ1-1	CASSSRQGSLSAFF	TGTGCCAGCAGCTCCCGACAGGGATCCTTATCAGCTTTCTTT
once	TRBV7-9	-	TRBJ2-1	CASSLAGTYNEQFF	TGTGCCAGCAGCTTAGCCGGGACCTACAATGAGCAGTTCTTC
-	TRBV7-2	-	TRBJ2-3	CASSLVVNRGTQYF	TGTGCCAGCAGCTTAGTTGTAAATCGAGGCACGCAGTATTTT
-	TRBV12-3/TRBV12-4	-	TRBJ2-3	CASTTYDTQYF	TGTGCCAGCACCACCTATGATACGCAGTATTTT
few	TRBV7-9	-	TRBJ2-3	CASSLASSGADTQYF	TGTGCCAGCAGCTTAGCATCGAGCGGCGCGGATACGCAGTATTTT
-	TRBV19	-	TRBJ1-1	CASSLHAQLATEAFF	TGTGCCAGTAGTCTGCATGCACAGCTGGCCACTGAAGCTTTCTTT
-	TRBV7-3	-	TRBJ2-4	CASLLGNAKNIQYF	TGTGCCAGCCTTTTGGGTAATGCCAAAAACATTCAGTACTTC
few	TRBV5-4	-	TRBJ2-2	CASSLGSAAANTGELFF	TGTGCCAGCAGCTTGGGTAGCGCCGCCGCGAACACCGGGGAGCTGTTTTTT
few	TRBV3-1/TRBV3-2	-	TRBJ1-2	CASSQELPNMGYTF	TGTGCCAGCAGCCAAGAACTTCCTAACATGGGCTACACCTTC
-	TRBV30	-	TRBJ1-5	CAWAGGSNQPQHF	TGTGCCTGGGCAGGCGGTAGCAATCAGCCCCAGCATTTT
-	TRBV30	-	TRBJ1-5	CAWSRGQDQPQHF	TGTGCCTGGAGCAGGGGTCAGGATCAGCCCCAGCATTTT
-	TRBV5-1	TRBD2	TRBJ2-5	CASSIPTSGKETQYF	TGCGCCAGCAGCATCCCGACTAGCGGCAAAGAGACCCAGTACTTC
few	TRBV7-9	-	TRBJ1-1	CASSSTGLNTEAFF	TGTGCCAGCAGCTCGACGGGGCTGAACACTGAAGCTTTCTTT
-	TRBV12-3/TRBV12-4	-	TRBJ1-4	CVSSLELGEKLFF	TGTGTCAGCAGTTTAGAATTAGGGGAAAAACTGTTTTTT
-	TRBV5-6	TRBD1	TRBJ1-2	CASSTRTGDGYTF	TGTGCCAGCAGCACCCGGACAGGGGATGGCTACACCTTC
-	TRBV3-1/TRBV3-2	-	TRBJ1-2	CASSPSRGPYGYTF	TGTGCCAGCAGCCCTTCTCGGGGGCCCTATGGCTACACCTTC
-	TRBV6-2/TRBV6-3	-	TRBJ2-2	CASSPEGLLTGELFF	TGTGCCAGCAGCCCCGAAGGACTGCTAACCGGGGAGCTGTTTTTT
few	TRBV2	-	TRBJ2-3	CASGLPGGTDTQYF	TGTGCCAGCGGGCTTCCGGGGGGCACAGATACGCAGTATTTT
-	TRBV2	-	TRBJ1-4	CASMRFVNEKLFF	TGTGCCAGCATGCGTTTCGTTAATGAAAAACTGTTTTTT
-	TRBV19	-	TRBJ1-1	CASIGDLSTEAFF	TGTGCCAGTATAGGGGATTTATCAACTGAAGCTTTCTTT
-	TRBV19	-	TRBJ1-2	CASSYGFNYGYTF	TGTGCCAGTAGTTATGGCTTTAACTATGGCTACACCTTC
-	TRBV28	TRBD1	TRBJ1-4	CASSLFRGQTTNEKLFF	TGTGCCAGCAGTTTATTCAGGGGGCAAACAACTAATGAAAAACTGTTTTTT
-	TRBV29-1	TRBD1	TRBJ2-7	CSVKDRARSYEQYF	TGCAGCGTCAAAGACAGGGCCCGCTCCTACGAGCAGTACTTC
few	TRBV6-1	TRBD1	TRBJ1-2	CASSEVGDSYGYTF	TGTGCCAGCAGTGAAGTGGGGGACAGCTATGGCTACACCTTC
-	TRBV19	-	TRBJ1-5	CASTHPEINQPQHF	TGTGCCAGTACCCACCCGGAGATTAATCAGCCCCAGCATTTT
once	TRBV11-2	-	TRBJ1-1	CASSLDTLNTEAFF	TGTGCCAGCAGCTTAGATACGCTGAACACTGAAGCTTTCTTT
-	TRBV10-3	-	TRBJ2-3	CAISVREDTQYF	TGTGCCATCAGCGTCCGTGAAGATACGCAGTATTTT
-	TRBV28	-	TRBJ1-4	CASSLEGHNEKLFF	TGTGCCAGCAGTTTAGAAGGGCATAATGAAAAACTGTTTTTT
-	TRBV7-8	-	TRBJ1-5	CASSEQGGQPQHF	TGTGCCAGCAGCGAACAGGGAGGGCAGCCCCAGCATTTT
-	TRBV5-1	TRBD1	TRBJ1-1	CASSPSGGTEAFF	TGCGCCAGCAGCCCGTCAGGGGGTACTGAAGCTTTCTTT
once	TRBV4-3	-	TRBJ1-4	CASSQDGGSVITNEKLFF	TGCGCCAGCAGCCAAGATGGGGGTTCTGTTATAACTAATGAAAAACTGTTTTTT
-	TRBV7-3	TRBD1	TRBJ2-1	CASSQQGHQQFF	TGTGCCAGCAGCCAACAGGGGCATCAGCAGTTCTTC
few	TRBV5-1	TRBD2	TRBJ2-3	CASSGLAAHTQYF	TGCGCCAGCAGTGGGCTAGCGGCGCATACGCAGTATTTT
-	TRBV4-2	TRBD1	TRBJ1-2	CASGVGTGYGYTF	TGTGCCAGCGGAGTAGGGACAGGCTATGGCTACACCTTC
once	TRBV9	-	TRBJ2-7	CASSVALFDSNGEQYF	TGTGCCAGCAGCGTAGCCCTCTTTGATAGTAATGGGGAGCAGTACTTC
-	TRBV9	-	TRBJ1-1	CASSPYSGSPEAFF	TGTGCCAGCAGCCCCTATTCCGGGAGTCCTGAAGCTTTCTTT
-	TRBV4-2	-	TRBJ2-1	CASSQDRSASSNEQFF	TGTGCCAGCAGCCAAGATCGCTCCGCGTCTTCCAATGAGCAGTTCTTC
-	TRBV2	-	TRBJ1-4	CASSQDRRNEKLFF	TGTGCCAGCAGTCAAGACAGGAGAAATGAAAAACTGTTTTTT
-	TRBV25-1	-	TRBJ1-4	CASSVPGSEKLFF	TGTGCCAGCAGTGTGCCAGGTAGTGAAAAACTGTTTTTT
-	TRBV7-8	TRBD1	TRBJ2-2	CASSPRFGTGGTGELFF	TGTGCCAGCAGCCCCAGATTTGGGACAGGGGGAACCGGGGAGCTGTTTTTT
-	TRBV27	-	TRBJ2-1	CASSLNYNEQFF	TGTGCCAGCAGTTTAAATTACAATGAGCAGTTCTTC
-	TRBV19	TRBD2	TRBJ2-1	CASSSTSGYTYNEQFF	TGTGCCAGTAGTTCGACTAGCGGGTATACCTACAATGAGCAGTTCTTC
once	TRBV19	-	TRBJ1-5	CASSQAKGVSNQPQHF	TGTGCCAGTAGTCAAGCGAAGGGGGTGAGCAATCAGCCCCAGCATTTT